The following is a TCR beta chain sequence with its context. Its cognate antigen is unknown. This sample was included in a study of response to subunit inactivated influenza vaccine. Broader study findings: Each seasonal influenza vaccination recruits few new T cells, the authors suggested.

MiXCR, applied by TCRdb to the RT-PCR reads, yields one record per CDR3 protein. This sample has around 200,000 distinct CDR3 sequences; around 9% occur once, and the top ten carry roughly a tenth. This TCR came from a man aged 45-65 years who received an inactivated influenza vaccine. Sequencing was performed on non-naive T cells sorted from PBMCs, taken on the day of vaccination.

CDR3 loop: CASSRTFGETQYF. The CDR3 region has the DNA TGTGCCAGCAGTCGTACCTTCGGGGAGACCCAGTACTTC. The genes are TRBV27 and TRBJ2-5; D uncertain. The length of the CDR3 is 13 residues. Trimming took off 5 bases at V and 5 bases at J, with 12 bases between the two ends. In germline, CDR1 is MNHEY, CDR2 SMNVEV (reference sequence).